Listed here is a single T cell receptor (beta chain). This receptor's antigen is unknown. The record has no base qualities; no much larger clone is one base away. Libraries came from PCR. The sample was run on an Illumina HiSeq 2500. To normalize quantification of the TCRbeta repertoire, the TCR libraries were built with molecular barcoding that relied on unique molecular identifiers. Using fastp at Q25 and MiXCR, TCRdb reprocessed the public reads and kept productive beta chains. Rows with a matching CDR3 protein are joined into one entry that keeps the most common DNA and genes. For this sample there are 440,000 or so distinct CDR3 sequences; roughly 10% appear just once. Of the sample, about 5% is held by the ten largest clones. This entry is derived from a study of T-cell reconstitution after alpha-beta-depleted transplantation in children listed by TCRdb under 2016. General notes on the study: Using TCR repertoire profiling, the study quantitatively followed how T-cell immune reconstitution unfolded in children after TCRalphabeta/CD19-depleted allogeneic hematopoietic cell transplantation.

The germline V gene (reference sequence) gives CDR1 as DFQATT and CDR2 as SNEGSKA. Including the terminal cysteine and phenylalanine, the CDR3 comprises 18 residues. Of the read, only the CDR3 DNA is kept; its 54 bases are in frame from base 1. After removal of 2 bases from V and 6 bases from J, the junction retains 14 bases not matched to a gene. This specimen was PBMCs from the stem cell graft donor, taken from the stem cell graft. The clonotype originates from a human donor who donated a stem cell graft to a child with acute myeloid leukemia. The receptor chain draws on TRBV20-1 and TRBJ2-3, with TRBD2 identical over 13 junction bases. The CDR3 corresponds to CSARRSGTSGIAWDTQYF. The nucleotide sequence reads TGCAGTGCTAGACGTTCTGGGACTAGCGGGATCGCGTGGGATACGCAGTATTTT.